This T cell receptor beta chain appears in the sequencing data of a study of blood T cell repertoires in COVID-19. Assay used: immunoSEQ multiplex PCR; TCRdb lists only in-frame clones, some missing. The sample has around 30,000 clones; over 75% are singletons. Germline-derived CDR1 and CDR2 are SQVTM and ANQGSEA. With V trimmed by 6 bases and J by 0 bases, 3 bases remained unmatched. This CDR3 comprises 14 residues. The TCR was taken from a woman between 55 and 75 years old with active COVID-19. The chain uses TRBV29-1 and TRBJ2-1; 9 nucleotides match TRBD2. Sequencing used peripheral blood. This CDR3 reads CSVGLASSYNEQFF. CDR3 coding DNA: TGCAGCGTGGGACTAGCCAGCTCCTACAATGAGCAGTTCTTC.